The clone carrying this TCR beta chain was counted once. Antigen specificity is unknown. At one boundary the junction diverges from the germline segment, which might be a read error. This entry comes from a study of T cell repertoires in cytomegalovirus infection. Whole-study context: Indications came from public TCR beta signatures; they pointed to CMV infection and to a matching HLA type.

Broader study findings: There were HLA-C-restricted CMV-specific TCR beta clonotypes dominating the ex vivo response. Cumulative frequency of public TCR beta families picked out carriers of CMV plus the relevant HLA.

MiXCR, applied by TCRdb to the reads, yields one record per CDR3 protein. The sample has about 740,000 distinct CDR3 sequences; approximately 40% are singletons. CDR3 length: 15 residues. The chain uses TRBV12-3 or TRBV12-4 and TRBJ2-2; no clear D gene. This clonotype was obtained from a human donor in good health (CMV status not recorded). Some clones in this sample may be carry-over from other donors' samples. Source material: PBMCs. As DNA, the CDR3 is TGTGCCAGCAGTTTCGGCAGGACGAACGCCGGGGAGCTGTTTTTT. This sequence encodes CASSFGRTNAGELFF.